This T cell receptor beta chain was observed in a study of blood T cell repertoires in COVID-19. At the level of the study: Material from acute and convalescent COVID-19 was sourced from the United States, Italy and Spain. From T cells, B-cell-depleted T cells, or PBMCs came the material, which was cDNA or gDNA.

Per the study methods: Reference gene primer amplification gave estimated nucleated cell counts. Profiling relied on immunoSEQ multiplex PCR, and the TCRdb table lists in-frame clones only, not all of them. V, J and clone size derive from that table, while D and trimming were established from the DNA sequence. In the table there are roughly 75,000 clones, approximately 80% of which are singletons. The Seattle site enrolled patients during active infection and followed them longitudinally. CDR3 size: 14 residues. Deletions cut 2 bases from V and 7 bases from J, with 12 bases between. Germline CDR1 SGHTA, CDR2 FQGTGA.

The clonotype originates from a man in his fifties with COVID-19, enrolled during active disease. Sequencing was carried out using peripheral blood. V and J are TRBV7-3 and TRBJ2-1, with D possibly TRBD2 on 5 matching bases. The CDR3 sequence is CASSLAGMGNEQFF. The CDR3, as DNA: TGTGCCAGCAGCTTAGCGGGCATGGGGAATGAGCAGTTCTTC.